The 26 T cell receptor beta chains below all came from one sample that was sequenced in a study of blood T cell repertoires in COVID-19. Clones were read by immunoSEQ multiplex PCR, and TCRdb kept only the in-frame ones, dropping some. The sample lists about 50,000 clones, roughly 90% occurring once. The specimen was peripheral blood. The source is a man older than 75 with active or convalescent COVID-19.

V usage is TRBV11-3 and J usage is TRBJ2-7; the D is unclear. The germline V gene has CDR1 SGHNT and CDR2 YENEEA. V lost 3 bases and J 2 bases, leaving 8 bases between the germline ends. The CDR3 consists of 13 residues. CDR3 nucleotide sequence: TGTGCCAGCAGCTTCGGCGGTCCCTACGAGCAGTACTTC. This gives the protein CASSFGGPYEQYF.

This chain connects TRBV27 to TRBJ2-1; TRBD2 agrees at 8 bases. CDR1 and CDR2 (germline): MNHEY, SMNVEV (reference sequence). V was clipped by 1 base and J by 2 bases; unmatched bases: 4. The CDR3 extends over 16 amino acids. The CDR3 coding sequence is TGTGCCAGCAGTTTATTTCGGGGGGGCACCTACAATGAGCAGTTCTTC. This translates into CASSLFRGGTYNEQFF.

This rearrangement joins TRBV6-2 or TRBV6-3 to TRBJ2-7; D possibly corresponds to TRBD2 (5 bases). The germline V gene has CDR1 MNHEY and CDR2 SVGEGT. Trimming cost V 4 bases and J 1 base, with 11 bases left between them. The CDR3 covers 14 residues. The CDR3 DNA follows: TGTGCCAGCAGTTTGAACGGAGGATCCTACGAGCAGTACTTC. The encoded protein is CASSLNGGSYEQYF.

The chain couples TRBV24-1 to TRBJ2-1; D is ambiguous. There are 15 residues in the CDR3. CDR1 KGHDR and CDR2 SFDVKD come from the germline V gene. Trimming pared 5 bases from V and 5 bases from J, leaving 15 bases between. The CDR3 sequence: CATSGRSLVDNEQFF. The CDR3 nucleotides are TGTGCCACCAGTGGTAGAAGTCTAGTTGACAATGAGCAGTTCTTC.

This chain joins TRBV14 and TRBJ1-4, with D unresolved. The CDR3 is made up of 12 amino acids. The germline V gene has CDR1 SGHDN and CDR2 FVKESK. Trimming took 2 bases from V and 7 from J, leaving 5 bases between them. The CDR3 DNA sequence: TGTGCCAGCAGCCAAACGGGTGAAAAACTGTTTTTT. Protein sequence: CASSQTGEKLFF.

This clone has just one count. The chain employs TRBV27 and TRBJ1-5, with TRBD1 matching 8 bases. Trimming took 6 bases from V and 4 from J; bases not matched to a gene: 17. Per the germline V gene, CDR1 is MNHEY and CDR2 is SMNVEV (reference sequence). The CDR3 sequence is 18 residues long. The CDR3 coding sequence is TGTGCCAGCAGCAAAAGGGGAAAGGCAGGGGGCTTAAATCAGCCCCAGCATTTT. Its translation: CASSKRGKAGGLNQPQHF.

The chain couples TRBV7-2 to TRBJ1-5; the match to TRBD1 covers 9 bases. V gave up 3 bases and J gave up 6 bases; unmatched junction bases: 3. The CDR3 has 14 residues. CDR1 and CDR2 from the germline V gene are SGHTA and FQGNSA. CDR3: CASSLGQGGQPQHF. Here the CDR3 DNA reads TGTGCCAGCAGCTTGGGACAGGGAGGTCAGCCCCAGCATTTT.

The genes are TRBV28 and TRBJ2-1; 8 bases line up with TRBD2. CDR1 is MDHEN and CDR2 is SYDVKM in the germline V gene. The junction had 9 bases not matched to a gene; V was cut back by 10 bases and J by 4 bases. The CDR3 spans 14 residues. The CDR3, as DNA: TGTGCCACTTCCACTAGCGGAATTTACAATGAGCAGTTCTTC. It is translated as CATSTSGIYNEQFF.

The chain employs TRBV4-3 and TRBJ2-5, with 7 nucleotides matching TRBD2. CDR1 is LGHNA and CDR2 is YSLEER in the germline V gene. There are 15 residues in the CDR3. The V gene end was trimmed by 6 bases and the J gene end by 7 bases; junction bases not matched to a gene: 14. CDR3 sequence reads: CASRRDTSSGGTQYF. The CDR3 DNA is TGCGCCAGCAGGCGCGACACGTCTAGCGGTGGGACCCAGTACTTC.

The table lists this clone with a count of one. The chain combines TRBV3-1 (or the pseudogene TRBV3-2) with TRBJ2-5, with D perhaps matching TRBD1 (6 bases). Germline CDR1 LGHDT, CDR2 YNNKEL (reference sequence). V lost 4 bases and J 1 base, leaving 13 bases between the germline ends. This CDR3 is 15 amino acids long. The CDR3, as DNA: TGTGCCAGCAGCCCTCCAGGGACAACCCAAGAGACCCAGTACTTC. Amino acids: CASSPPGTTQETQYF.

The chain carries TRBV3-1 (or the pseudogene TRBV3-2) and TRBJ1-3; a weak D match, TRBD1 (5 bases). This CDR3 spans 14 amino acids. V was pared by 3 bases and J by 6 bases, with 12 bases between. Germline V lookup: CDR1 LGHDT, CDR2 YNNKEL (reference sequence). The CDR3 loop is CASSQEGRENTIYF. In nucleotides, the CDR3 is TGTGCCAGCAGCCAGGAGGGCAGGGAAAACACCATATATTTT.

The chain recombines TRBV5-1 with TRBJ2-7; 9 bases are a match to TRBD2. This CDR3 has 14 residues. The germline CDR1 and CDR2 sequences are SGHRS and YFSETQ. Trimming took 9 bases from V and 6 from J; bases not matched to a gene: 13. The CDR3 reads CATSWGLAGLEQYF. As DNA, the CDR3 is TGCGCCACTTCTTGGGGACTAGCTGGCCTCGAGCAGTACTTC.

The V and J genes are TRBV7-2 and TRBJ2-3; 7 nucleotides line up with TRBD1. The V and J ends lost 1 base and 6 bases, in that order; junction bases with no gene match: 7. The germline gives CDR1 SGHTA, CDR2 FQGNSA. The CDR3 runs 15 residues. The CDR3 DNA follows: TGTGCCAGCAGCTTAGACCGACAGGGCTTGGATACGCAGTATTTT. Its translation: CASSLDRQGLDTQYF.

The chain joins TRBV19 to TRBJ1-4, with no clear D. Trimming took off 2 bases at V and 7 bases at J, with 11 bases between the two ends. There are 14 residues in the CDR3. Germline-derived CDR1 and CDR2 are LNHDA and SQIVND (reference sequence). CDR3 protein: CASSIRQLSEKLFF. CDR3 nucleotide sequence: TGTGCCAGTAGTATAAGACAACTTAGTGAAAAACTGTTTTTT.

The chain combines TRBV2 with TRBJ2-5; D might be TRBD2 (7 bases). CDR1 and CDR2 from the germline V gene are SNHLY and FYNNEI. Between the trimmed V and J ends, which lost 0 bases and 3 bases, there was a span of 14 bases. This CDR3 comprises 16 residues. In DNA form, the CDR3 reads TGTGCCAGCAGTGAAGCGCTTCGGGGGGCCGAAGAGACCCAGTACTTC. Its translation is CASSEALRGAEETQYF.

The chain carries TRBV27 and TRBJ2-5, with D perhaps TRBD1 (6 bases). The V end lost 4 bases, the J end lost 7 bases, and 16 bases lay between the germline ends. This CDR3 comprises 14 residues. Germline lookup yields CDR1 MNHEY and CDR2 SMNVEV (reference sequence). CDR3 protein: CASSSDSRYGTQYF. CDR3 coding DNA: TGTGCCAGCAGTTCGGACAGCCGTTACGGGACCCAGTACTTC.

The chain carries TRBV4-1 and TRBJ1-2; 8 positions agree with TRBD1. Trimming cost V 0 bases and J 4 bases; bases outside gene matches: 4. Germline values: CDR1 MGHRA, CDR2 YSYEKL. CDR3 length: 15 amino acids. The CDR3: CASSQDGTGSYGYTF. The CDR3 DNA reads TGCGCCAGCAGCCAAGATGGGACAGGCTCCTATGGCTACACCTTC.

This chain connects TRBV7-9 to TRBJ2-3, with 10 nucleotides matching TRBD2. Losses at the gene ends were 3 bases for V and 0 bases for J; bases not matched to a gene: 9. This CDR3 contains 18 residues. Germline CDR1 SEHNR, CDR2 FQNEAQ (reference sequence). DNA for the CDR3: TGTGCCAGCAGCTTGCCAGCGGGAGGGCCCTCTAGCACAGATACGCAGTATTTT. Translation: CASSLPAGGPSSTDTQYF.

The CDR3 DNA is TGTGCCAGCAACGAGCTAGCGGGCGAGCAGTACTTC. The encoded protein is CASNELAGEQYF. This chain joins TRBV7-2 and TRBJ2-7; 8 bases line up with TRBD2. The CDR3 has 12 residues. CDR1 and CDR2 (germline): SGHTA, FQGNSA. After removal of 7 bases from V and 6 bases from J, the junction contained 5 bases not matched to a gene. Full variable domain (missing parts from reference TRBV7-2 and TRBJ2-7): GAGVSQSPSNKVTEKGKDVELRCDPISGHTALYWYRQSLGQGLEFLIYFQGNSAPDKSGLPSDRFSAERTGGSVSTLTIQRTQQEDSAVYLCASNELAGEQYFGPGTRLTVT.

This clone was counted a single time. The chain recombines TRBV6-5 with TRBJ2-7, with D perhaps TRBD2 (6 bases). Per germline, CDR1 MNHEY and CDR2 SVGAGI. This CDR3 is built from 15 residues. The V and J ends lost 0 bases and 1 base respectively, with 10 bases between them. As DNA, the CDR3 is TGTGCCAGCAGTTACTCCTGGCGGGGTTCCTACGAGCAGTACTTC. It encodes CASSYSWRGSYEQYF.

DNA for the CDR3: TGTGCCAGCACCCTCGGACTAGGCGGCACAGATACGCAGTATTTT. Protein product: CASTLGLGGTDTQYF. This rearrangement joins TRBV2 to TRBJ2-3; 7 nucleotides match TRBD2. Germline loops: CDR1 SNHLY, CDR2 FYNNEI. V gave up 7 bases and J gave up 1 base; unmatched junction bases: 8. The CDR3 sequence is 15 residues long.

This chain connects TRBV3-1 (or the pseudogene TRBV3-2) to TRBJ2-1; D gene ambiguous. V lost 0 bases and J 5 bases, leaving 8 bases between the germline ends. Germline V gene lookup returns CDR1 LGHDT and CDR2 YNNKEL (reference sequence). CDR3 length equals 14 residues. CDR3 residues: CASSQEVRDNEQFF. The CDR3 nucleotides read TGTGCCAGCAGCCAAGAAGTCCGGGACAATGAGCAGTTCTTC.

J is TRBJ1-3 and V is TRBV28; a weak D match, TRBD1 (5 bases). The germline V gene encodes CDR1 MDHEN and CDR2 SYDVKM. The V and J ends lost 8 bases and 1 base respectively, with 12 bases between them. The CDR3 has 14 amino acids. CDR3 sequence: CASYSGSSGNTIYF. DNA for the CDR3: TGTGCCAGCTATTCAGGGTCTTCTGGAAACACCATATATTTT.

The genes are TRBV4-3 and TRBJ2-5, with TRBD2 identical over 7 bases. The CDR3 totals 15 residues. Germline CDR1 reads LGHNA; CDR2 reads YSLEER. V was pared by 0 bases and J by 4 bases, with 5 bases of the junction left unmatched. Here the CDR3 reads CASSQDPREGETQYF. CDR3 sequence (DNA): TGCGCCAGCAGCCAAGACCCCAGGGAGGGAGAGACCCAGTACTTC.

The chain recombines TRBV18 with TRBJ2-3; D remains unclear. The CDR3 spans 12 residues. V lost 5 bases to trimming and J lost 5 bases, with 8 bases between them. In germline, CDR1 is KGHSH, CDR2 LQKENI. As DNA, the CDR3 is TGTGCCAGCTCAGACTTTGGAGATACGCAGTATTTT. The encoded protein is CASSDFGDTQYF.

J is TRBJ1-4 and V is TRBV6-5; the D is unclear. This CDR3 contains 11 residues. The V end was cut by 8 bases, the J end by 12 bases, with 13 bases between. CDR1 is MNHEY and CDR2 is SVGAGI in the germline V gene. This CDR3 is CASATRAELFF. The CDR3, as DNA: TGTGCCAGCGCGACGAGGGCGGAACTGTTTTTT.